Listed below are T cell receptor beta chains from one sample, sequenced in a study of T cells in Graves' hyperthyroidism and ophthalmopathy. Each CDR3 protein is one row after TCRdb ran MiXCR on the multiplex PCR reads. The repertoire holds 400,000 to 500,000 distinct CDR3 sequences, about an eighth seen once, with around 5.3% in the top ten. The sequenced sample was blood. These receptors originate from a woman younger than 35 with Graves' hyperthyroidism. CDR3s include the opening cysteine and the closing phenylalanine or tryptophan.

>TRBV20-1|TRBJ1-1
CSAPGNTEAFF
>TRBV20-1|TRBJ2-2
CSARYDGELFF
>TRBV6-1|TRBJ2-7
CASSQGLAGGGEQYF
>TRBV6-1|TRBJ2-7
CASSALAGAYEQYF
>TRBV28|TRBJ2-7
CASSPLATYEQYF
>TRBV28|TRBJ2-1
CASSFLLKSSYNEQFF
>TRBV5-6|TRBJ2-7
CASSPGGAYEQYF
>TRBV13|TRBJ2-1
CASSTNSGNEQFF
>TRBV29-1|TRBJ2-3
CSVETGGADTQYF
>TRBV6-6|TRBJ2-5
CASSYSRGLGETQYF
>TRBV7-8|TRBJ2-7
CASSFNEVYEQYF
>TRBV6-2/TRBV6-3|TRBJ2-2
CASRKQTSGVNTGELFF
>TRBV7-2|TRBJ1-6
CASSLGGTTNSPLHF
>TRBV28|TRBJ1-3
CASSRLSSGNTIYF
>TRBV30|TRBJ1-3
CAWREPGGSGNTIYF
>TRBV2|TRBJ2-2
CASNLLTSGTGGELFF
>TRBV27|TRBJ1-5
CASSSTIYGTRNSNQPQHF
>TRBV5-1|TRBJ2-2
CASGYGHNTGELFF
>TRBV28|TRBJ1-2
CASSPPGDHYGYTF
>TRBV5-5|TRBJ2-3
CASSFFTSGTDTQYF
>TRBV29-1|TRBJ1-1
CSPLSPMRGEAFF
>TRBV2|TRBJ2-7
CAGLTEFEQYF
>TRBV25-1|TRBJ2-7
CASSGTSGRSGREQYF
>TRBV28|TRBJ1-4
CASSQGATNEKLFF
>TRBV7-9|TRBJ1-1
CASSFTTGPEAFF
>TRBV12-3/TRBV12-4|TRBJ2-3
CASSSTSAGDTQYF
>TRBV7-7|TRBJ2-5
CASSLPLQGVGGSQYF
>TRBV7-2|TRBJ2-5
CASSLTGTSGRSLETQYF
>TRBV6-1|TRBJ2-7
CASTNRGLSYEQYF
>TRBV28|TRBJ1-1
CASSLDDRATFF
>TRBV6-9|TRBJ1-1
CASSYQTAGWSTEAFF
>TRBV7-3|TRBJ2-3
CASSFGTGRTDTQYF
>TRBV30|TRBJ2-2
CALSQREAGELFF
>TRBV7-9|TRBJ1-2
CASSLEVGLGVLGYTF
>TRBV10-1|TRBJ1-1
CASSTKANTEAFF
>TRBV28|TRBJ1-1
CASSIRKGNTEAFF
>TRBV30|TRBJ2-1
CAWSALAIWSRDYNEQFF
>TRBV2|TRBJ1-2
CASTKPGRGPGGYTF
>TRBV28|TRBJ2-2
CASTLPTSNTGELFF
>TRBV28|TRBJ2-7
CASRAQEWGSSYEQYF
>TRBV12-3/TRBV12-4|TRBJ1-5
CASSRLGQLSGNQPQHF
>TRBV7-8|TRBJ2-2
CASSLGASGGYGELFF